This paragraph covers one T cell receptor (beta chain) sequence. The junction does not match germline at one end; this may be a read error. Germline CDR1 and CDR2: SGHAT and FQDESV (reference sequence). This CDR3 has 15 amino acids. These data are taken from a study of T cells in Graves' hyperthyroidism and ophthalmopathy. Amplified regions were TCR beta CDR3 sequences from RNA transcripts. When the TCR CDR3 underwent first-round RT-PCR, the HTBI primer set was used. Using its own MiXCR run on the multiplex PCR reads, TCRdb lists one record per CDR3 protein. The data hold hundreds of thousands of distinct CDR3 sequences, with less than 20% observed a single time.

Specimen: blood. The receptor comes from a man aged 35 to 55 with Graves' ophthalmopathy. The chain has TRBV11-1 and TRBJ1-4; D is perhaps TRBD1 (5 bases). The CDR3 sequence: CAGSLYPGPNEKLFF. The DNA for the CDR3 is TGTGCCGGCAGCTTATATCCGGGGCCGAATGAAAAACTGTTTTTT.